This T cell receptor (beta chain) came from a study of post-analysis software for immune sequencing data. Study summary: Relapsing-remitting, secondary progressive and progressive-relapsing forms made up the multiple sclerosis disease courses. General study results and limits: Strong co-clustering by F measure was seen for same-batch samples. Five TRBV segments, including TRBV5-6, TRBV5-1 and TRBV20-1, were more frequent in patients than controls. Versus controls, multiple sclerosis patients showed significantly lower diversity (normalized Chao1).

Comment on this clonotype: Its antigen is not known.

Incorporated into the TCR beta cDNA libraries were unique molecular identifiers, which served to reduce PCR and sequencing biases. Between about 0.85 and 11 million T cells gave rise to 500,000 to 650,000 cDNA molecules. MiXCR, applied by TCRdb to the PCR reads, yields one record per CDR3 protein. Of 380,000 or so distinct CDR3 sequences in the sample, less than 35% were seen once. V was pared by 5 bases and J by 0 bases, with 3 bases of the junction left unmatched. This CDR3 has 16 residues. This clonotype originated in a girl under 18 with multiple sclerosis. The chain links TRBV12-3 or TRBV12-4 to TRBJ1-5; 11 bases are shared with TRBD1. The sample taken for sequencing was blood. CDR3 sequence: CASSQDRGLSNQPQHF. Written as DNA, the CDR3 is TGTGCCAGCAGTCAGGACAGGGGGCTTAGCAATCAGCCCCAGCATTTT.